This TCR beta chain was observed in a study of identical twins. Whole-study results and caveats: Twin-shared out-of-frame alpha sequences showed excess low generation probability. Findings came from cross-sectional statistics, without long-term follow-up of donors. Potential partial confounding of zero-insertion analyses by invariant MAIT and iNKT cells was noted.

V lost 3 bases, J lost 4 bases, and 15 bases lay in between. There are 15 residues in the CDR3. Germline CDR1 and CDR2: SGHRS and YFSETQ. TCRdb re-called the 5' RACE reads with MiXCR, one entry per CDR3 protein. The table shows roughly 1,500,000 distinct CDR3 sequences, with less than 40% occurring only once. This clonotype was seen a few times. Its antigen is not known. This TCR derives from a newborn girl in good health. The V and J genes are TRBV5-1 and TRBJ2-3; weak D call: TRBD2 (7 bases). The sample consisted of cord blood. The CDR3 here is CASSSLGGGPDTQYF. The CDR3 coding sequence is TGCGCCAGCAGCTCCTTGGGGGGGGGCCCAGATACGCAGTATTTT.